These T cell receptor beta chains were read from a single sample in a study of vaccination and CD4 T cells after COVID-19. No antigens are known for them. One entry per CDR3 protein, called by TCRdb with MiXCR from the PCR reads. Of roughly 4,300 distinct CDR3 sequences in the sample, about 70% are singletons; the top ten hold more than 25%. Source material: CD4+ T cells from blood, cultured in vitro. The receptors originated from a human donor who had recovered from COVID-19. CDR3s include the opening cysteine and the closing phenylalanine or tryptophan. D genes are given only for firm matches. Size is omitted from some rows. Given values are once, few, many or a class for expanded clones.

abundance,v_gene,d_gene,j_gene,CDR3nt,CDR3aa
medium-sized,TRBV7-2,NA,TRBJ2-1,TGTGCCAGCAGCTTAGCGGAGCTCCGCTCCTACAATGAGCAGTTCTTC,CASSLAELRSYNEQFF
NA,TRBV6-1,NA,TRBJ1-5,TGTGCCAGCAGTGATGGGTTGGGGGGGGCGCGGGGCAATCAGCCCCAGCATTTT,CASSDGLGGARGNQPQHF
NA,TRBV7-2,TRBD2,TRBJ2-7,TGTGCCAGCAGCTTAGCGAAGCGGGACTACGAGCAGTACTTC,CASSLAKRDYEQYF
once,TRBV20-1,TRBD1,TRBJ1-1,TGCAGTGCAAAGTCCGGGACAGGGAACACTGAAGCTTTCTTT,CSAKSGTGNTEAFF
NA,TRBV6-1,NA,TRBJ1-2,TGTGCCAGCAGTGAATCCGGCGGCAGCTATAACTATGGCTACACCTTC,CASSESGGSYNYGYTF
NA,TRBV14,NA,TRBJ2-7,TGTGCCAGCAGCCATGTCCGGGACCCTACGGGGCAGTACTTC,CASSHVRDPTGQYF
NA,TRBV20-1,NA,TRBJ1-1,TGCAGTGCCCGGACAGCAGAAGCTTTCTTT,CSARTAEAFF
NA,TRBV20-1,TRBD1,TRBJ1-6,TGCAGTGCTGCCCCGGGACAGTATAATTCACCCCTCCACTTT,CSAAPGQYNSPLHF
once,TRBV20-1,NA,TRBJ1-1,TGCAGTGCGTTCCAACCGAACACTGAAGCTTTCTTT,CSAFQPNTEAFF
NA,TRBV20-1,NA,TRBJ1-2,TGCAGTGCCCCTAATAGGGTCCCCTCTTATGGCTACACCTTC,CSAPNRVPSYGYTF
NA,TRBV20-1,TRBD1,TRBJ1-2,TGCAGTGCTAGATCTACAGGGGGCGCCGGTGGCTACACCTTC,CSARSTGGAGGYTF
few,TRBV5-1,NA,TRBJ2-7,TGCGCCAGCAGCTTGGAGTTTGACGAGCAGTACTTC,CASSLEFDEQYF
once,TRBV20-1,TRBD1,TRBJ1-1,TGCAGTGCTTATAACTACAGGGGGGCTGAAGCTTTCTTT,CSAYNYRGAEAFF
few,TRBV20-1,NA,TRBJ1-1,TGCAGTGGGTTGCCTCCACGGAACACTGAAGCTTTCTTT,CSGLPPRNTEAFF
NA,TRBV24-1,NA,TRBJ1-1,TGTGCCACCAGTGACACGGGGGTCTTTGGCACTGAAGCTTTCTTT,CATSDTGVFGTEAFF
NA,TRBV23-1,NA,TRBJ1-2,TGCGCCAGCAGTCTGTCCCCTTTCGATGGCTACACCTTC,CASSLSPFDGYTF
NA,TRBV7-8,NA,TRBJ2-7,TGTGCCAGCAGCCATAGACGGTTTTCGGCCTACGAGCAGTACTTC,CASSHRRFSAYEQYF
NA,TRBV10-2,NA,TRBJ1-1,TGCGCCAGCAACCTCAGGGTAAACACTGAAGCTTTCTTT,CASNLRVNTEAFF
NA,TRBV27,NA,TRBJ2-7,TGTGCCAGCAGTTTCATGCCCGCCTACGAGCAGTACTTC,CASSFMPAYEQYF
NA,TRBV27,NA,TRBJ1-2,TGTGCCAGCAGTTTCAAAGGGACAAGTTATGGCTACACCTTC,CASSFKGTSYGYTF
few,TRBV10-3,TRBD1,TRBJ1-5,TGTGCCATCAGTGGAGGTGGACAGGGGGCCGGTCAGCCCCAGCATTTT,CAISGGGQGAGQPQHF
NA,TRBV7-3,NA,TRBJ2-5,TGTGCCAGCAGCTTAGTGGCCCAAGAGACCCAGTACTTC,CASSLVAQETQYF
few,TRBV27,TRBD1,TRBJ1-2,TGTGCCAGCAGTCAGACAGGGGTAAACTATGGCTACACCTTC,CASSQTGVNYGYTF
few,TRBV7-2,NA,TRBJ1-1,TGTGCCAGCACCCTGTCAGGGAACACTGAAGCTTTCTTT,CASTLSGNTEAFF
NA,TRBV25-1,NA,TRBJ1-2,TGTGCCAGCAGTGAATCGGCAGGGTCGGTTGGCTACACCTTC,CASSESAGSVGYTF
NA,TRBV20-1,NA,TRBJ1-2,TGCAGTGCTAGTACCCCCCCAGGGCCCCCCTCCTATGGCTACACCTTC,CSASTPPGPPSYGYTF
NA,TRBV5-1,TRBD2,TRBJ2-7,TGCGCCAGCAGCTTGGACGGGAGGAGCTCCTACGAGCAGTACTTC,CASSLDGRSSYEQYF
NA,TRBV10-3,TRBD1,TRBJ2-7,TGTGCCATCAATCGACGGACAGGAGGAGACGAGCAGTACTTC,CAINRRTGGDEQYF
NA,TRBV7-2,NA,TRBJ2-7,TGTGCCAGCAGCTTAGCACCAACTCCGGGACTCCGTCTGGGGGAGCAGTACTTC,CASSLAPTPGLRLGEQYF
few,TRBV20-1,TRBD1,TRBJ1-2,TGCAGTGCCGATGACAGGGGCCATGGCTACACCTTC,CSADDRGHGYTF
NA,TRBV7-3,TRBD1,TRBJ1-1,TGTGCCAGCAGCCCGCAGGGGGTGGGTACTGGCACTGAAGCTTTCTTT,CASSPQGVGTGTEAFF
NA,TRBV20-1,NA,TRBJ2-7,TGCAGTGCTAGGGGACCCGGTCCCTACGAGCAGTACTTC,CSARGPGPYEQYF
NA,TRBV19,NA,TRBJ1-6,TGTGCCACCGCTGCCTCGGGATCCACCCTCCACTTT,CATAASGSTLHF
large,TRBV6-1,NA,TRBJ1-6,TGTGCCAGCGGGGGGGGCTCCTATAATTCACCCCTCCACTTT,CASGGGSYNSPLHF